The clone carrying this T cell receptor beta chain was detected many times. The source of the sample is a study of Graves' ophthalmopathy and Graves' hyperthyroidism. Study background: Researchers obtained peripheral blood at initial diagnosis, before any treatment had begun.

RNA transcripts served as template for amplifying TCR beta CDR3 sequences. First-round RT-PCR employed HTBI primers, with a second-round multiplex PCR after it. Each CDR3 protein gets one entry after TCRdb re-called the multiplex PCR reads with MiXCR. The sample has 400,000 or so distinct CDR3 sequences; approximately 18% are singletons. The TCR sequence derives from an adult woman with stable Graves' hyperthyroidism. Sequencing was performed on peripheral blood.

The CDR3 coding sequence is TGTGCCAGCAGCCGTCTCAGAAATAGCAATCAGCCCCAGCATTTT. It translates to CASSRLRNSNQPQHF. The chain uses TRBV6-2 or TRBV6-3 and TRBJ1-5, with unresolved D. CDR1 MNHEY and CDR2 SVGEGT come from the germline V gene. The CDR3 totals 15 residues. Between the trimmed V and J ends, which lost 6 bases and 0 bases, there was a span of 12 bases.